What follows are 4 T cell receptor beta chains derived from one specimen sequenced in a study of cytomegalovirus exposure and HLA in healthy donors. PCR primers comprised 60 Vbeta and 13 Jbeta primers. TCRdb's copy holds only in-frame clones and misses some; the assay was immunoSEQ multiplex PCR. The repertoire holds some 150,000 clones, with 77% as singletons. The specimen was PBMCs. Every receptor here comes from a female donor in good health and CMV-seronegative.

Turning to this clone: This probably arose from a read error, given a far larger clone one base away. DNA for the CDR3: TGTGCCAGCAGCTTAGCGCAGGGGGCGGGCACTGAAGCTTTCTTT. It specifies CASSLAQGAGTEAFF. V and J are TRBV7-9 and TRBJ1-1; 8 positions agree with TRBD1. After removal of 0 bases from V and 4 bases from J, the junction contained 4 bases not matched to a gene. Germline CDR1 and CDR2: SEHNR and FQNEAQ (reference sequence). There are 15 residues in the CDR3.

The genes are TRBV27 and TRBJ2-5, with 9 bases matching TRBD2. The CDR3 is 14 amino acids. V shed 7 bases, J shed 5 bases, and the junction held 8 bases outside the gene matches. Germline V lookup: CDR1 MNHEY, CDR2 SMNVEV (reference sequence). DNA for the CDR3: TGTGCCAGCACCCGGCGGGGGGGTGCGGAGACCCAGTACTTC. Its translation is CASTRRGGAETQYF.

A remark on this clone: An end of the junction differs from the germline gene, which may be a read error. V and J are TRBV6-5 and TRBJ1-6; a possible D gene is TRBD1 (5 bases). Germline CDR1 is MNHEY and CDR2 is SVGAGI. CDR3 size: 15 residues. CDR3 sequence (DNA): TGTGCCAGCGGTTATCAGGCAGGGTATAATTCACCCCTCCACTTT. It is translated as CASGYQAGYNSPLHF.

The chain uses TRBV11-2 and TRBJ2-3; 8 bases align to TRBD2. The V gene's germline CDR1 is SGHAT and CDR2 FQNNGV. V shed 5 bases and J 0 bases; nucleotides not matched to a gene: 13. CDR3 length equals 18 residues. The CDR3 is CASSRRGVGGASTDTQYF. DNA of the CDR3: TGTGCCAGCAGCCGACGCGGGGTCGGGGGGGCTAGCACAGATACGCAGTATTTT.